This T cell receptor beta chain was retrieved from a study of blood T cell repertoires in COVID-19. Study-wide context: Both acute and convalescent COVID-19 samples were obtained from the United States, Italy and Spain.

Clones were sequenced by immunoSEQ multiplex PCR, and TCRdb holds only the in-frame ones, with some missing. The repertoire includes about 200,000 clones, 90% of them detected once, and roughly 1.2% sits in the top ten. The CDR3 spans 17 residues. In germline, CDR1 is MGHRA, CDR2 YSYEKL. Trimming removed 4 bases at V and 0 bases at J, with 16 bases between. This TCR came from a man between 25 and 39 years old who had recovered from COVID-19. Sequencing input: PBMCs or T cells enriched from blood (not recorded which). This sequence joins TRBV4-1 and TRBJ2-1; D uncertain. The CDR3 loop reads CASSLVVQQLSYNEQFF. The CDR3 region has the DNA TGCGCCAGCAGCCTCGTGGTACAGCAACTCTCCTACAATGAGCAGTTCTTC.